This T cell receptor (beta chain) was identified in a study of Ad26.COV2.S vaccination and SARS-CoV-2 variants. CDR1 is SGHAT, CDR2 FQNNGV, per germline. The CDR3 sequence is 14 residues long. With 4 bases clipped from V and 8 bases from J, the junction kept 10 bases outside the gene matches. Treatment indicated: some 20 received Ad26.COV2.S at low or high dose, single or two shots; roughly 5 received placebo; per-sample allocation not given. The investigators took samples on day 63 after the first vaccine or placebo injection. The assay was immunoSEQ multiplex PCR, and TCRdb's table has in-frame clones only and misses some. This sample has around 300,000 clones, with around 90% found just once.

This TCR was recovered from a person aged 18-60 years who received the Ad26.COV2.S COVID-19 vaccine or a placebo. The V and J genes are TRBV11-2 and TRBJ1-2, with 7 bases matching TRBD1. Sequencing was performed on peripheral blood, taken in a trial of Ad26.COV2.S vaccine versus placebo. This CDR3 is CASSSRQGGGGYTF. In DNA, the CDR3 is TGTGCCAGCAGCTCCAGACAGGGAGGAGGAGGCTACACCTTC.